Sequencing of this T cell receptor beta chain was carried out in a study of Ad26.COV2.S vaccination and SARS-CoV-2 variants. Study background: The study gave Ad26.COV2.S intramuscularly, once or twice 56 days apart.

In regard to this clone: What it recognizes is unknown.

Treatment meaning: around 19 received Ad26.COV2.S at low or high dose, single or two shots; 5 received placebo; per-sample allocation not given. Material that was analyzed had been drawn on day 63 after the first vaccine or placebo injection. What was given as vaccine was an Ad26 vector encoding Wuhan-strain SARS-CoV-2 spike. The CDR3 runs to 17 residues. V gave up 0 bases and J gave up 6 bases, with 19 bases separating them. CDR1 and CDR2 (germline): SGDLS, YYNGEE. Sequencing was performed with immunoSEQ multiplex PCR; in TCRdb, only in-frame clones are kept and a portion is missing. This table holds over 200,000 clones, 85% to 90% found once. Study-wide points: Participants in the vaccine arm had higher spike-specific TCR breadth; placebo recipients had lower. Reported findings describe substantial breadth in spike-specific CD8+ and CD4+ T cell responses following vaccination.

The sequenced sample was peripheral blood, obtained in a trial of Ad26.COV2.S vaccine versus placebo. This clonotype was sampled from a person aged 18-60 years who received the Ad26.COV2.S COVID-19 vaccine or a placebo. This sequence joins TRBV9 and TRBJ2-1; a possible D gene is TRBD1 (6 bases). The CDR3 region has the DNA TGTGCCAGCAGCGTAGACCCAACAGGGACCCTAGTCAATGAGCAGTTCTTC. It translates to CASSVDPTGTLVNEQFF.